This is a list of T cell receptor beta chains from one sample in a study of brain T cells in children with intractable seizures. Sequencing was performed with immunoSEQ multiplex PCR; in TCRdb, only in-frame clones are kept and a portion is missing. The table shows 300,000 to 400,000 clones, with over 85% occurring only once. The material sequenced was peripheral blood, taken roughly 5 months after surgery. Every receptor here comes from a boy under three years old with tuberous sclerosis and intractable seizures. Each CDR3 is given without its conserved first and last residue. The order of the fields is V gene, CDR3 length, CDR3 protein.

>TRBV4-1|11
ASSQDRAQPQH
>TRBV19|14
ASSLDGYRGGQPQH
>TRBV24-1|10
ATSDHSYGYT
>TRBV14|11
ASSQVQGIRAF
>TRBV5-8|15
ASSPDVSGLRNTEAF
>TRBV27|12
ASSPKTGGEKLF
>TRBV9|12
ASSARTGPDIQY
>TRBV3-1/TRBV3-2|14
ASSVPETGGRETQY
>TRBV6-4|11
ASSDEIGREAF
>TRBV6-5|13
ASSKSTSGNYEQY
>TRBV5-4|13
ASSQGTGGFNEQF
>TRBV10-3|12
AISGGRDPRGYT
>TRBV4-1|11
ASSQGGREGYT
>TRBV30|12
AWSVGTGAYEQY
>TRBV30|13
ACTPPLAGAYEQY
>TRBV5-1|11
ASSETGGRGYT
>TRBV30|10
AWRNPSGELF
>TRBV2|14
ASSATGLLMADTQY
>TRBV11-3|15
ASSQSMGGPNTGELF
>TRBV9|11
ASSFTGLYGYT
>TRBV30|11
AWRGTATPGQY
>TRBV5-6|11
ASSPTAKHGYT
>TRBV5-1|12
ASISQHMGETQY
>TRBV7-2|14
ASSSGDRGHADTQY
>TRBV27|13
ASSSLAGADNEQF
>TRBV11-2|13
ASSSTVRDRYGYT
>TRBV6-1|13
ASSEGRGGSYGYT
>TRBV10-1|12
ASSGNRGLETQY
>TRBV3-1/TRBV3-2|9
ASSQEREQY
>TRBV19|15
ASSRLPGSKRAYEQY
>TRBV7-8|14
ASSRTRNFLRDTQY
>TRBV5-5|16
ASSLSPGLAGRRDTQY
>TRBV11-3|11
ASSLDSDSGRY
>TRBV4-1|12
ASSQLRDSYEQY
>TRBV28|14
ASSLLRQAVSVSQF
>TRBV6-5|12
ASARGKDNEKLF
>TRBV5-4|10
ASSLGVSGYT
>TRBV5-5|13
ASSRKRSSTDTQY
>TRBV2|11
ASSERQVNFYT
>TRBV9|14
ASSVTPVGNGNTIY
>TRBV20-1|8
SARYNEQF
>TRBV30|11
AWAQGVNTEAF
>TRBV30|12
AWSGGRVQAEAF